This TCR beta chain was identified in a study of T-cell memory formation after mild COVID-19. Across the whole study: For the most part, TCR clusters were specific to one donor.

Study results and limitations: Clones from the second wave (peaking day 37) had unconfirmed SARS-CoV-2 specificity.

A word on this clonotype: Its antigen is not known.

TCRdb processed the 5' RACE reads anew with MiXCR; each CDR3 protein has one entry. The sample carries around 300,000 distinct CDR3 sequences, roughly 8% recorded once. The junction had 6 bases not matched to a gene; V was cut back by 5 bases and J by 4 bases. CDR3 length equals 15 residues. The J gene is TRBJ2-3, the V gene TRBV12-3 or TRBV12-4, with 10 bases fitting TRBD2. The sample taken for sequencing was PBMCs or a T cell subset sorted from them (not recorded which). This TCR was recovered from a man younger than 35 who had mild COVID-19 (a few samples of this study predate the infection). Cell type and time point are not known. The chain's CDR3 is CASSTSGGAADTQYF. The CDR3 nucleotides read TGTGCCAGCAGTACCAGCGGGGGGGCCGCAGATACGCAGTATTTT.